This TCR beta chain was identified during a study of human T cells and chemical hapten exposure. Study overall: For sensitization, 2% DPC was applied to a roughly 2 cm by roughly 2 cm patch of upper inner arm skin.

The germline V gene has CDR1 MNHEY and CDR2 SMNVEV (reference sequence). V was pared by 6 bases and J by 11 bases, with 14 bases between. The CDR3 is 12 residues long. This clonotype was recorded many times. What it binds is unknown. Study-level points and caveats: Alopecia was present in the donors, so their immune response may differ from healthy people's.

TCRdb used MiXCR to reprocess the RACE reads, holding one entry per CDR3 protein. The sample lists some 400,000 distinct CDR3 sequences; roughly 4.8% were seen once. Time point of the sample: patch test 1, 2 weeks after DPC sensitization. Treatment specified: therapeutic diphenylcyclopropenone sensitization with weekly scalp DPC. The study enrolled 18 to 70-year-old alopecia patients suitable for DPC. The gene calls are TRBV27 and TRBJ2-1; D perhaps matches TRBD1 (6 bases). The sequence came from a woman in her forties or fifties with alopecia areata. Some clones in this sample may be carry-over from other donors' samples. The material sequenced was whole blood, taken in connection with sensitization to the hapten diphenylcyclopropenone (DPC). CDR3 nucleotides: TGTGCCAGCAGATTGGCCACAGGGAAGCAGTTCTTC. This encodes CASRLATGKQFF.